The rows below give T cell receptor beta chains drawn from one sample of a study of T-cell reconstitution after alpha-beta-depleted transplantation in children. Each CDR3 protein is one row after TCRdb ran MiXCR on the PCR reads. The sample holds a few hundred thousand distinct CDR3 sequences, over 9% seen once. This sample comprised PBMCs from the stem cell graft donor, obtained from the stem cell graft. All receptors derive from a human donor who donated a stem cell graft to a child with acute lymphoblastic leukemia. Both conserved end residues are part of each CDR3. Fields, in order: CDR3 DNA, CDR3 protein, V gene, J gene, CDR3 length, clone size, D gene. The D gene is left open where the match is weak. Some rows have no size entry. The others give once, few or many, or a class for an expanded clone.

CDR3 DNA: TGTGCCAGCAGCCCCTCCTCCCTAGCGGGAAGCACAGATACGCAGTATTTT; CDR3 protein: CASSPSSLAGSTDTQYF; V gene: TRBV7-8; J gene: TRBJ2-3; CDR3 length: 17; clone size: few; D gene: TRBD2
CDR3 DNA: TGTGCCACCAGTGATTCGGGAGGACGCACAGATACGCAGTATTTT; CDR3 protein: CATSDSGGRTDTQYF; V gene: TRBV24-1; J gene: TRBJ2-3; CDR3 length: 15; clone size: few; D gene: TRBD2
CDR3 DNA: TGTGCCAGCAGCTTAGTACTAGCGGGAGGGCCCCACGAGCAGTACTTC; CDR3 protein: CASSLVLAGGPHEQYF; V gene: TRBV7-2; J gene: TRBJ2-7; CDR3 length: 16; clone size: few; D gene: TRBD2
CDR3 DNA: TGCGCCAGCAGCCAGTCCCGGGGCCACAATGAGCAGTTCTTC; CDR3 protein: CASSQSRGHNEQFF; V gene: TRBV4-3; J gene: TRBJ2-1; CDR3 length: 14; clone size: -; D gene: -
CDR3 DNA: TGTGCCAGCAGACCAGGGGTCCTGGAGACCCAGTACTTC; CDR3 protein: CASRPGVLETQYF; V gene: TRBV28; J gene: TRBJ2-5; CDR3 length: 13; clone size: many; D gene: -
CDR3 DNA: TGCGCCAGCAGCTTGGTGCAGAACACCGGGGAGCTGTTTTTT; CDR3 protein: CASSLVQNTGELFF; V gene: TRBV5-1; J gene: TRBJ2-2; CDR3 length: 14; clone size: many; D gene: -
CDR3 DNA: TGTGCCAGCAGCGTCGGGAGGGCGGGCCCTGTTGAGCAGTTCTTC; CDR3 protein: CASSVGRAGPVEQFF; V gene: TRBV9; J gene: TRBJ2-1; CDR3 length: 15; clone size: -; D gene: TRBD2
CDR3 DNA: TGTGCCAGCAGCTTAGCGGGGACAGGGGGCGGTTCAGATACGCAGTATTTT; CDR3 protein: CASSLAGTGGGSDTQYF; V gene: TRBV7-2; J gene: TRBJ2-3; CDR3 length: 17; clone size: -; D gene: TRBD1
CDR3 DNA: TGCGCCAGCAGCTTGGACCAGGAAGGATATACGCAGTATTTT; CDR3 protein: CASSLDQEGYTQYF; V gene: TRBV5-1; J gene: TRBJ2-3; CDR3 length: 14; clone size: -; D gene: -
CDR3 DNA: TGTGCCAGCAGTTTTGAGTGGGGGGGTCAGCCCCAGCATTTT; CDR3 protein: CASSFEWGGQPQHF; V gene: TRBV28; J gene: TRBJ1-5; CDR3 length: 14; clone size: many; D gene: -
CDR3 DNA: TGTGCCAGCAGTGACTGGGCGCCGGGGGCCAACGTCCTGACTTTC; CDR3 protein: CASSDWAPGANVLTF; V gene: TRBV25-1; J gene: TRBJ2-6; CDR3 length: 15; clone size: -; D gene: -
CDR3 DNA: TGTGCCAGCAGTTTATCCCTCGCGCCAGCCTACGAGCAGTACTTC; CDR3 protein: CASSLSLAPAYEQYF; V gene: TRBV28; J gene: TRBJ2-7; CDR3 length: 15; clone size: -; D gene: -
CDR3 DNA: TGTGCCAGCAGCCAAATTAGGGGCCGTGACGAGCAGTACTTC; CDR3 protein: CASSQIRGRDEQYF; V gene: TRBV3-1; J gene: TRBJ2-7; CDR3 length: 14; clone size: few; D gene: -
CDR3 DNA: TGTGCCAGCAGTTTTCAGGGGCCTCGGGTCACCATATATTTT; CDR3 protein: CASSFQGPRVTIYF; V gene: TRBV12-3/TRBV12-4; J gene: TRBJ1-3; CDR3 length: 14; clone size: few; D gene: -
CDR3 DNA: TGCAGTGCTAGGAGGCAGGGCTCCTACGAGCAGTACTTC; CDR3 protein: CSARRQGSYEQYF; V gene: TRBV20-1; J gene: TRBJ2-7; CDR3 length: 13; clone size: few; D gene: -
CDR3 DNA: TGCAGCGTTGAAGATAGTGGGCTAGCGCGCTACGAGCAGTACTTC; CDR3 protein: CSVEDSGLARYEQYF; V gene: TRBV29-1; J gene: TRBJ2-7; CDR3 length: 15; clone size: -; D gene: -
CDR3 DNA: TGTGCCAGCAGCTCAAAAACAGGGGTCGGGGCCTACGAGCAGTACTTC; CDR3 protein: CASSSKTGVGAYEQYF; V gene: TRBV9; J gene: TRBJ2-7; CDR3 length: 16; clone size: few; D gene: TRBD1
CDR3 DNA: TGTGCCAGCAGTGATCAGATAGGGACTAACATCTACGAGCAGTACTTC; CDR3 protein: CASSDQIGTNIYEQYF; V gene: TRBV6-4; J gene: TRBJ2-7; CDR3 length: 16; clone size: few; D gene: TRBD2
CDR3 DNA: TGTGCCAGCAGCTCAGGGGGGACCTTCAATCAGCCCCAGCATTTT; CDR3 protein: CASSSGGTFNQPQHF; V gene: TRBV7-9; J gene: TRBJ1-5; CDR3 length: 15; clone size: -; D gene: TRBD1
CDR3 DNA: TGTGCCAGCAGCGTAGCCGAGCGGACCACAGATACGCAGTATTTT; CDR3 protein: CASSVAERTTDTQYF; V gene: TRBV9; J gene: TRBJ2-3; CDR3 length: 15; clone size: many; D gene: -
CDR3 DNA: TGTGCCAGCAGCGTAGGCGGGACAGGGACAGATACGCAGTATTTT; CDR3 protein: CASSVGGTGTDTQYF; V gene: TRBV9; J gene: TRBJ2-3; CDR3 length: 15; clone size: many; D gene: TRBD1
CDR3 DNA: TGTGCCAGTTCCGGGGGTCGCACAGATACGCAGTATTTT; CDR3 protein: CASSGGRTDTQYF; V gene: TRBV11-3; J gene: TRBJ2-3; CDR3 length: 13; clone size: few; D gene: -
CDR3 DNA: TGTGCCAGCAGCTCTGGAGTAGGGGGGCACTACGAGCAGTACTTC; CDR3 protein: CASSSGVGGHYEQYF; V gene: TRBV7-2; J gene: TRBJ2-7; CDR3 length: 15; clone size: -; D gene: -
CDR3 DNA: TGCAGTGCTAGAAAACGGACTAGCGGGTGGGACATTCAGTACTTC; CDR3 protein: CSARKRTSGWDIQYF; V gene: TRBV20-1; J gene: TRBJ2-4; CDR3 length: 15; clone size: few; D gene: TRBD2
CDR3 DNA: TGTGCTAGCAGCTTAGAGGAGGGACATGAGCAGTTCTTC; CDR3 protein: CASSLEEGHEQFF; V gene: TRBV7-7; J gene: TRBJ2-1; CDR3 length: 13; clone size: -; D gene: -
CDR3 DNA: TGCGCCAGCAGCCAGCCCACCGGACTAGACCTGCTCTACTCCGAATACAATGAGCAGTTCTTC; CDR3 protein: CASSQPTGLDLLYSEYNEQFF; V gene: TRBV5-1; J gene: TRBJ2-1; CDR3 length: 21; clone size: -; D gene: TRBD2
CDR3 DNA: TGCGCCAGCAGACGGGGTACCCTTTTTAGGGAGACCCAGTACTTC; CDR3 protein: CASRRGTLFRETQYF; V gene: TRBV10-2; J gene: TRBJ2-5; CDR3 length: 15; clone size: -; D gene: -
CDR3 DNA: TGTGCCAGCTCCCCTCCGGGGAATAGCAATCAGCCCCAGCATTTT; CDR3 protein: CASSPPGNSNQPQHF; V gene: TRBV12-3/TRBV12-4; J gene: TRBJ1-5; CDR3 length: 15; clone size: few; D gene: -
CDR3 DNA: TGCAGTGCTAGGGGAGGGGGCCCGCCCAAAAATTTCCAGCATTTT; CDR3 protein: CSARGGGPPKNFQHF; V gene: TRBV20-1; J gene: TRBJ1-5; CDR3 length: 15; clone size: -; D gene: TRBD1
CDR3 DNA: TGCGCCAGCAGCCAAGGGGACAGGGGATACGAGCAGTACTTC; CDR3 protein: CASSQGDRGYEQYF; V gene: TRBV4-3; J gene: TRBJ2-7; CDR3 length: 14; clone size: many; D gene: TRBD1
CDR3 DNA: TGCGCCAGCAGCCAAGGTCTAGCGATACCCTACGAGCAGTACTTC; CDR3 protein: CASSQGLAIPYEQYF; V gene: TRBV4-1; J gene: TRBJ2-7; CDR3 length: 15; clone size: -; D gene: -
CDR3 DNA: TGCGCCAGCCGCACGAGGGGGCTGAGCACCGGGGAGCTGTTTTTT; CDR3 protein: CASRTRGLSTGELFF; V gene: TRBV4-3; J gene: TRBJ2-2; CDR3 length: 15; clone size: many; D gene: TRBD1
CDR3 DNA: TGCGCCAGCACGAGCGGGAGGAGGGTCTACAATGAGCAGTTCTTC; CDR3 protein: CASTSGRRVYNEQFF; V gene: TRBV5-1; J gene: TRBJ2-1; CDR3 length: 15; clone size: few; D gene: TRBD2
CDR3 DNA: TGCGCCAGCAGCTTGGCTTCCGACAGGGGTTACGAGCAGTACTTC; CDR3 protein: CASSLASDRGYEQYF; V gene: TRBV5-1; J gene: TRBJ2-7; CDR3 length: 15; clone size: few; D gene: TRBD1
CDR3 DNA: TGTGCCAGCAGCCTTAAGGGGGGACAGTACTTC; CDR3 protein: CASSLKGGQYF; V gene: TRBV7-2; J gene: TRBJ2-5; CDR3 length: 11; clone size: many; D gene: -
CDR3 DNA: TGCTGTGCTAGATCCCCCTGGACAACGAACACCGGGGAGCTGTTTTTT; CDR3 protein: CCARSPWTTNTGELFF; V gene: TRBV20-1; J gene: TRBJ2-2; CDR3 length: 16; clone size: -; D gene: -
CDR3 DNA: TGCGCCAGCAGCTTCCGGAGCCCCAGACCGGGACTAGCAGGGGACGGGGAGCTGTTTTTT; CDR3 protein: CASSFRSPRPGLAGDGELFF; V gene: TRBV5-1; J gene: TRBJ2-2; CDR3 length: 20; clone size: -; D gene: TRBD2
CDR3 DNA: TGTGCCAGCAGCTTAGCGGTGGCAGGTGTTTGGGGCTACACCTTC; CDR3 protein: CASSLAVAGVWGYTF; V gene: TRBV7-9; J gene: TRBJ1-2; CDR3 length: 15; clone size: -; D gene: -
CDR3 DNA: TGTGCCAGCGGGGAACGGACAGCTTTCTATGGCTACACCTTC; CDR3 protein: CASGERTAFYGYTF; V gene: TRBV7-9; J gene: TRBJ1-2; CDR3 length: 14; clone size: many; D gene: -
CDR3 DNA: TGTGCCAGCAGCCCCCCGACAGGGGCTTGGGCCCTCCACTTT; CDR3 protein: CASSPPTGAWALHF; V gene: TRBV28; J gene: TRBJ1-6; CDR3 length: 14; clone size: few; D gene: TRBD1
CDR3 DNA: TGCAGTGCCACCACCGGGACCATGAACACTGAAGCTTTCTTT; CDR3 protein: CSATTGTMNTEAFF; V gene: TRBV20-1; J gene: TRBJ1-1; CDR3 length: 14; clone size: many; D gene: -
CDR3 DNA: TGTGCCACCAGCAGAGATTCTGGCACAGGGCGGACAAGGAATGAGCAGTTCTTC; CDR3 protein: CATSRDSGTGRTRNEQFF; V gene: TRBV15; J gene: TRBJ2-1; CDR3 length: 18; clone size: many; D gene: -
CDR3 DNA: TGTGCCAGCAGCGGGACTATGGGAGATACGCAGTATTTT; CDR3 protein: CASSGTMGDTQYF; V gene: TRBV7-2; J gene: TRBJ2-3; CDR3 length: 13; clone size: many; D gene: TRBD2
CDR3 DNA: TGTGCGACTGGGACAGTCGCTAGGCAGCAGTACTTC; CDR3 protein: CATGTVARQQYF; V gene: TRBV12-3/TRBV12-4; J gene: TRBJ2-7; CDR3 length: 12; clone size: -; D gene: TRBD1
CDR3 DNA: TGCAGCGCCGGGGGGGGGACTATAGGCTACGAGCAGTACTTC; CDR3 protein: CSAGGGTIGYEQYF; V gene: TRBV29-1; J gene: TRBJ2-7; CDR3 length: 14; clone size: -; D gene: TRBD2
CDR3 DNA: TGTGCCAGCAGTTCCCGACTAGCGGAGGATGGGACAGATACGCAGTATTTT; CDR3 protein: CASSSRLAEDGTDTQYF; V gene: TRBV12-3/TRBV12-4; J gene: TRBJ2-3; CDR3 length: 17; clone size: -; D gene: TRBD2
CDR3 DNA: TGTGCCAGCAGTCTACGCAGGAACCAAGAGACCCAGTACTTC; CDR3 protein: CASSLRRNQETQYF; V gene: TRBV12-3/TRBV12-4; J gene: TRBJ2-5; CDR3 length: 14; clone size: -; D gene: -
CDR3 DNA: TGTGCCATCAGTGAGTCATACGGGACAAGCACAGATACGCAGTATTTT; CDR3 protein: CAISESYGTSTDTQYF; V gene: TRBV10-3; J gene: TRBJ2-3; CDR3 length: 16; clone size: few; D gene: -
CDR3 DNA: TGTGCCAGCAGCTACTTAGCGGGAGAGGGGGGTGAGCAGTTCTTC; CDR3 protein: CASSYLAGEGGEQFF; V gene: TRBV7-2; J gene: TRBJ2-1; CDR3 length: 15; clone size: -; D gene: TRBD2
CDR3 DNA: TGCGCCAGCAGCGGGCAGGGGGGCAATGAGCAGTTCTTC; CDR3 protein: CASSGQGGNEQFF; V gene: TRBV5-1; J gene: TRBJ2-1; CDR3 length: 13; clone size: few; D gene: -
CDR3 DNA: TGTGCCAGCAGCCGGGAGGGCCTCTATGGCTACACCTTC; CDR3 protein: CASSREGLYGYTF; V gene: TRBV28; J gene: TRBJ1-2; CDR3 length: 13; clone size: many; D gene: -
CDR3 DNA: TGCAGTGCAGGACAGGGGGCAAACTATGGCTACACCTTC; CDR3 protein: CSAGQGANYGYTF; V gene: TRBV20-1; J gene: TRBJ1-2; CDR3 length: 13; clone size: many; D gene: TRBD1
CDR3 DNA: TGTGCCAGCATTAAGGAGTACCCAGATACGCAGTATTTT; CDR3 protein: CASIKEYPDTQYF; V gene: TRBV12-3/TRBV12-4; J gene: TRBJ2-3; CDR3 length: 13; clone size: -; D gene: -
CDR3 DNA: TGTGCCAGCAGCCCACAGCGGGGACAGGGGGATGAAAAACTGTTTTTT; CDR3 protein: CASSPQRGQGDEKLFF; V gene: TRBV27; J gene: TRBJ1-4; CDR3 length: 16; clone size: many; D gene: TRBD1
CDR3 DNA: TGTGCCAGCAGCTTTATGACAGAAGGGCTGTGGGCTGAAGCTTTCTTT; CDR3 protein: CASSFMTEGLWAEAFF; V gene: TRBV5-6; J gene: TRBJ1-1; CDR3 length: 16; clone size: -; D gene: -
CDR3 DNA: TGTGCCAGCAGTTTGGGAGGGGGCTTAGGAAACACCATATATTTT; CDR3 protein: CASSLGGGLGNTIYF; V gene: TRBV12-3/TRBV12-4; J gene: TRBJ1-3; CDR3 length: 15; clone size: -; D gene: TRBD1
CDR3 DNA: TGTGCCAGCAGCTTGGAGGGGAGAAAACTGTTTTTT; CDR3 protein: CASSLEGRKLFF; V gene: TRBV5-6; J gene: TRBJ1-4; CDR3 length: 12; clone size: many; D gene: -
CDR3 DNA: TGCGCCAGCAGCTTGCGGGACAGACGTGATAGCAATCAGCCCCAGCATTTT; CDR3 protein: CASSLRDRRDSNQPQHF; V gene: TRBV5-1; J gene: TRBJ1-5; CDR3 length: 17; clone size: many; D gene: TRBD1
CDR3 DNA: TGTGCCACCAGCAGAGATAAGGGGGCCCAAGAGACCCAGTACTTC; CDR3 protein: CATSRDKGAQETQYF; V gene: TRBV15; J gene: TRBJ2-5; CDR3 length: 15; clone size: few; D gene: TRBD1
CDR3 DNA: TGTGCCAGCAGCTCGTACTGGGACAGGGGACAGAACACTGAAGCTTTCTTT; CDR3 protein: CASSSYWDRGQNTEAFF; V gene: TRBV7-6; J gene: TRBJ1-1; CDR3 length: 17; clone size: many; D gene: TRBD1